Below, 20 T cell receptor beta chains from the same sample are listed, as sequenced in a study of blood T cell repertoires in COVID-19. TCRdb's copy holds only in-frame clones and misses some; the assay was immunoSEQ multiplex PCR. The repertoire has about 340,000 clones, more than 70% of them found once; the top ten carry about 2.7%. Sequenced sample: peripheral blood. The receptors shown here come from a man aged 25 to 40 with active or convalescent COVID-19.

The chain uses TRBV7-3 and TRBJ2-1; 7 bases are shared with TRBD2. CDR1 and CDR2 (germline): SGHTA, FQGTGA. The CDR3 is 13 amino acids. The V segment lost 2 bases and the J segment 15 bases; nucleotides outside the gene matches: 10. The CDR3 nucleotides are TGTGCCAGCAGCTTAGGAAGTTCGCGGGAGTTGTTCTTC. This translates into CASSLGSSRELFF.

The gene calls are TRBV11-2 and TRBJ2-7; a weak D match, TRBD1 (6 bases). CDR1 is SGHAT, CDR2 FQNNGV, per germline. V lost 4 bases and J lost 3, with 13 bases in between. The CDR3 has 14 residues. DNA for the CDR3: TGTGCCAGCAGCTCGCTCAGGGGTGTCTACGAGCAGTACTTC. This encodes CASSSLRGVYEQYF.

This clone was found once. In DNA, the CDR3 is TGCGCCAGCAGCCGTGGCGGCGAATCGACTAATTCACCCCTCCACTTT. Protein product: CASSRGGESTNSPLHF. V gene TRBV5-1 combines with J gene TRBJ1-6; no firm D call. The CDR3 spans 16 residues. V gave up 4 bases and J gave up 6 bases, with 17 bases separating them. Germline CDR1 and CDR2: SGHRS and YFSETQ.

This clone was seen only once. The J gene is TRBJ2-5, the V gene TRBV5-6, with 8 bases that match TRBD2. Germline loops: CDR1 SGHDT, CDR2 YYEEEE. CDR3 length: 15 amino acids. The V and J ends lost 2 bases and 1 base, in that order; junction bases with no gene match: 4. The CDR3 bases are TGTGCCAGCAGCTTTGCCGGGAGGGCCCAAGAGACCCAGTACTTC. It is translated as CASSFAGRAQETQYF.

Notes on this clone: This CDR3 is also generated by other DNA sequences in the sample. The chain uses TRBV19 and TRBJ2-7; no definite D call. The germline gives CDR1 LNHDA, CDR2 SQIVND (reference sequence). The length of the CDR3 is 14 residues. V gave up 6 bases and J gave up 0 bases, with 12 bases separating them. In DNA, the CDR3 is TGTGCCAGTAGCCCCGGCGGTTACTCCTACGAGCAGTACTTC. This sequence encodes CASSPGGYSYEQYF.

The V call is TRBV2, the J call TRBJ2-1; the match to TRBD2 covers 9 bases. The V segment lost 6 bases and the J segment 4 bases; nucleotides outside the gene matches: 7. The germline V gene has CDR1 SNHLY and CDR2 FYNNEI. CDR3 length: 15 amino acids. The CDR3 loop reads CASSGGAGGYNEQFF. CDR3 sequence (DNA): TGTGCCAGCAGCGGCGGAGCGGGAGGATACAATGAGCAGTTCTTC. The full variable domain, completed using reference TRBV2 and TRBJ2-1, is EPEVTQTPSHQVTQMGQEVILRCVPISNHLYFYWYRQILGQKVEFLVSFYNNEISEKSEIFDDQFSVERPDGSNFTLKIRSTKLEDSAMYFCASSGGAGGYNEQFFGPGTRLTVL.

This clone came up once. The J gene is TRBJ2-7, the V gene TRBV2; TRBD2 is a possible D gene (7 bases). CDR1 and CDR2 from the germline V gene are SNHLY and FYNNEI. There are 16 residues in the CDR3. Trimming cost V 6 bases and J 1 base, with 19 bases left between them. The CDR3 region has the DNA TGTGCCAGCAGCTTTGGGGGGGGCATCAGTTCCTACGAGCAGTACTTC. Residues: CASSFGGGISSYEQYF. Full variable domain (outside the CDR3, taken from reference TRBV2 and TRBJ2-7): EPEVTQTPSHQVTQMGQEVILRCVPISNHLYFYWYRQILGQKVEFLVSFYNNEISEKSEIFDDQFSVERPDGSNFTLKIRSTKLEDSAMYFCASSFGGGISSYEQYFGPGTRLTVT.

The genes are TRBV30 and TRBJ1-5, with D perhaps matching TRBD1 (5 bases). The CDR3 runs 16 residues. With 0 bases removed from V and 7 bases from J, the gap between germline ends came to 19 bases. Germline CDR1 and CDR2: GTSNPN and SVGIG (reference sequence). CDR3: CAWSVPGTGLMQPQHF. CDR3 DNA: TGTGCCTGGAGTGTACCGGGGACGGGACTCATGCAGCCCCAGCATTTT.

The J gene is TRBJ2-7, the V gene TRBV4-2; a weak D match, TRBD2 (6 bases). This CDR3 is 16 amino acids long. V was pared by 1 base and J by 0 bases, with 13 bases between. Per the germline V gene, CDR1 is LGHNA and CDR2 is YNFKEQ. CDR3 residues: CASSQGITGVSYEQYF. The CDR3 bases are TGTGCCAGCAGCCAAGGGATTACGGGAGTCTCCTACGAGCAGTACTTC.

This sequence joins TRBV6-1 and TRBJ1-5, with 8 bases aligning to TRBD1. The CDR3 length is 15 residues. The V gene's germline CDR1 is MNHNS and CDR2 SASEGT. V lost 1 base and J lost 6; bases outside the gene matches: 5. The CDR3 DNA follows: TGTGCCAGCAGTGAAGGGGCAGGGGGCGGTCAGCCCCAGCATTTT. It encodes CASSEGAGGGQPQHF.

A few counts support this clone. The junction does not match germline at one end; this may be a read error. V usage is TRBV30 and J usage is TRBJ1-2, with D hard to call. Germline lookup yields CDR1 GTSNPN and CDR2 SVGIG (reference sequence). CDR3 length: 13 residues. CDR3 nucleotide sequence: TGTGCCTGGGGTGTAGCGGGCGACTATGGCTACACCTTC. This codes for CAWGVAGDYGYTF.

This clone appeared once. The chain is built from TRBV7-8 and TRBJ2-5; D is possibly TRBD1 (6 bases). Germline V gives CDR1 SGHVS, CDR2 FQNEAQ. V lost 4 bases and J lost 4, with 16 bases in between. This CDR3 is built from 15 residues. CDR3 coding DNA: TGTGCCAGCAGCTCCCAGGGGTTTGCGCGAGAGACCCAGTACTTC. Its protein is CASSSQGFARETQYF.

V is TRBV19 and J is TRBJ2-5, with D maybe TRBD1 (6 bases). The CDR3 length is 14 residues. Germline-derived CDR1 and CDR2 are LNHDA and SQIVND (reference sequence). CDR3 DNA: TGTGTCAGGGGAAGCAGGGTTTTCGTAGAGACCCAGTACTTC. It codes for CVRGSRVFVETQYF.

The V gene is TRBV15, the J gene TRBJ2-1; D is possibly TRBD1 (5 bases). The CDR3 spans 17 residues. The germline gives CDR1 LNHNV, CDR2 YYDKDF (reference sequence). V gave up 3 bases and J gave up 4 bases, with 19 bases separating them. The CDR3 nucleotides read TGTGCCACCAGCAGTGGTTGGGGCCTTACCTCATACAATGAGCAGTTCTTC. This encodes CATSSGWGLTSYNEQFF.

The V and J genes are TRBV3-1 (or the pseudogene TRBV3-2) and TRBJ2-3; 7 bases agree with TRBD2. The germline V gene encodes CDR1 LGHDT and CDR2 YNNKEL (reference sequence). V shed 4 bases, J shed 3 bases, and the junction held 7 bases outside the gene matches. This CDR3 is built from 15 residues. CDR3 nucleotide sequence: TGTGCCAGCAGCCCGGGAAACGGGAGGACAGATACGCAGTATTTT. Its protein is CASSPGNGRTDTQYF.

The V gene is TRBV21-1, the J gene TRBJ2-1; the DNA was not used to check the table's D call, TRBD2. TRBV21-1 is flagged as a pseudogene. This CDR3 region has 18 residues. Here the CDR3 reads CASSKARSEAGGYNEQFF. The CDR3 coding sequence is TGTGCCAGCAGCAAAGCAAGGAGTGAAGCGGGAGGGTACAATGAGCAGTTCTTC.

This sequence joins TRBV3-1 (or the pseudogene TRBV3-2) and TRBJ1-1, with D uncertain. Germline V lookup: CDR1 LGHDT, CDR2 YNNKEL (reference sequence). The CDR3 contains 16 residues. With 0 bases removed from V and 2 bases from J, the gap between germline ends came to 13 bases. The CDR3 DNA reads TGTGCCAGCAGCCAAGATTCCCGTGGCGGTAACACTGAAGCTTTCTTT. Its protein is CASSQDSRGGNTEAFF.

This clone showed up just a few times. The chain has TRBV6-6 and TRBJ2-7, with TRBD2 matching 7 bases. The CDR3 covers 14 residues. Germline CDR1 and CDR2: MNHNY and SVGAGI (reference sequence). V trimming: 6 bases; J trimming: 2 bases; junction bases outside the gene matches: 7. In DNA, the CDR3 is TGTGCCAGCAGCTCCCCGGCGGGAGCCTACGAGCAGTACTTC. Its protein is CASSSPAGAYEQYF.

This rearrangement joins TRBV11-3 to TRBJ2-3; the match to TRBD1 covers 7 bases. From germline, CDR1 is SGHNT and CDR2 YENEEA. V was pared by 3 bases and J by 0 bases, with 6 bases of the junction left unmatched. This CDR3 spans 16 amino acids. CDR3 coding DNA: TGTGCCAGCAGCTTCCGACAGGGTCTTAGCACAGATACGCAGTATTTT. The encoded protein is CASSFRQGLSTDTQYF. The full variable domain, rest sourced from reference TRBV11-3 and TRBJ2-3, is EAGVVQSPRYKIIEKKQPVAFWCNPISGHNTLYWYLQNLGQGPELLIRYENEEAVDDSQLPKDRFSAERLKGVDSTLKIQPAELGDSAVYLCASSFRQGLSTDTQYFGPGTRLTVL.

This chain connects TRBV30 to TRBJ2-7; 7 nucleotides match TRBD2. J lost 5 bases, V lost 0 bases, and 7 bases had no gene match. From germline, CDR1 is GTSNPN and CDR2 SVGIG (reference sequence). This CDR3 contains 14 residues. The CDR3 DNA is TGTGCCTGGAGTGTGCCGGGACTAAAAAACGAGCAGTACTTC. Its translation: CAWSVPGLKNEQYF.